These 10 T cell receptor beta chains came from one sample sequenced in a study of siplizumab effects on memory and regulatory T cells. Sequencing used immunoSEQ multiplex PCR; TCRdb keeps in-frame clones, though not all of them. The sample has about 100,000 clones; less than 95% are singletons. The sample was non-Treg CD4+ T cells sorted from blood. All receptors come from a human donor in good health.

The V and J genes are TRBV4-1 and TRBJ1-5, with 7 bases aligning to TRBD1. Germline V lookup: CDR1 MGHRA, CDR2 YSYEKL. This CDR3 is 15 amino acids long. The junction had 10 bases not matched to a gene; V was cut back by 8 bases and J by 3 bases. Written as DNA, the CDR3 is TGCGCCAGCCGTCCAGGGGGAGGGGACAATCAGCCCCAGCATTTT. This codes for CASRPGGGDNQPQHF.

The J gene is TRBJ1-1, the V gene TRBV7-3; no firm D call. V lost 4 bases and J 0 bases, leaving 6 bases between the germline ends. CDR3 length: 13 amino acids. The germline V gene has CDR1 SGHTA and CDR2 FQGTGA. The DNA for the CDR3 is TGTGCCAGCAGCTACCGTATGAACACTGAAGCTTTCTTT. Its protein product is CASSYRMNTEAFF.

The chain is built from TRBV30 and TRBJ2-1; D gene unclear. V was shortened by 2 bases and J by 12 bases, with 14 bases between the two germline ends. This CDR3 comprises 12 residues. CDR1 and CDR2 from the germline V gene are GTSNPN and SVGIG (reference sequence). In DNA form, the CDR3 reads TGTGCCTGGAGTCCCAGGACCAACTCGCAGTTCTTC. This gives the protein CAWSPRTNSQFF.

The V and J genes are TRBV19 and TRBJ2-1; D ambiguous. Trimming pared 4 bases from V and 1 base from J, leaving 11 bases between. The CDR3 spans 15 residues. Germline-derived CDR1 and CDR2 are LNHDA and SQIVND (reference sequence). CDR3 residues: CASSTPARSYNEQFF. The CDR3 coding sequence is TGTGCCAGTAGTACTCCAGCCAGATCCTACAATGAGCAGTTCTTC.

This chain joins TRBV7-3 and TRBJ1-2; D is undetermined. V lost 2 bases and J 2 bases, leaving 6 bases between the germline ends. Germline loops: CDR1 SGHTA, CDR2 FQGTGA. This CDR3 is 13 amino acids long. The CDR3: CASSLGQNYGYTF. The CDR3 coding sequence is TGTGCCAGCAGCTTAGGGCAGAACTATGGCTACACCTTC.

As DNA, the CDR3 is TGTGCCAGCAGCTACCGGGACACAACCGGGGAGCTGTTTTTT. Protein sequence: CASSYRDTTGELFF. This chain uses TRBV5-4 with TRBJ2-2; a weak D match, TRBD1 (6 bases). The CDR3 loop spans 14 amino acids. V shed 3 bases and J shed 5 bases, with 11 bases lying between them. Germline V gene sequence: CDR1 SGHNT, CDR2 YYREEE (reference sequence).

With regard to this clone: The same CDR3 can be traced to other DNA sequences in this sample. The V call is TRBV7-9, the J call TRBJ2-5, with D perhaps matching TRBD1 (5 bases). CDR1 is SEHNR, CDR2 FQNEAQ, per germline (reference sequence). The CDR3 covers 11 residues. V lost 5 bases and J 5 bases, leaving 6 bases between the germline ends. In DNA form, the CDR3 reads TGTGCCAGCAGCCCAGGGGAGACCCAGTACTTC. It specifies CASSPGETQYF.

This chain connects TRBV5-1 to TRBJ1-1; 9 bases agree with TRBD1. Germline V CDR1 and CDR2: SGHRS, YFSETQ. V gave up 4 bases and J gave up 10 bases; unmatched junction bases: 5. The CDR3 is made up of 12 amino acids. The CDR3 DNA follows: TGCGCCAGCAGCGCCGACAGGGGGGCAGCTTTCTTT. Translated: CASSADRGAAFF.

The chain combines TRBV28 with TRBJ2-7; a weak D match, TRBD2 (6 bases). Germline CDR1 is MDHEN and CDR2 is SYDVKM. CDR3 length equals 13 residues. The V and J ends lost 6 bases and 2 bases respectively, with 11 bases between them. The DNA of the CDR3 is TGTGCCAGCAGCTCGGGACTTACCTACGAGCAGTACTTC. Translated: CASSSGLTYEQYF. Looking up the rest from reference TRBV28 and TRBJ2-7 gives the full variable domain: DVKVTQSSRYLVKRTGEKVFLECVQDMDHENMFWYRQDPGLGLRLIYFSYDVKMKEKGDIPEGYSVSREKKERFSLILESASTNQTSMYLCASSSGLTYEQYFGPGTRLTVT.

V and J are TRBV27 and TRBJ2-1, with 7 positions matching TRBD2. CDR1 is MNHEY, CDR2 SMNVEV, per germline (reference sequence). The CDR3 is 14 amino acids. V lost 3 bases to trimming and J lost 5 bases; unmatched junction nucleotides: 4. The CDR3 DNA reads TGTGCCAGCAGTTTCATGCTAGCGGACAATGAGCAGTTCTTC. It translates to CASSFMLADNEQFF.